This TCR beta chain is from a study of shared clonotypes between healthy human individuals. Naive-designated CD8 cells lacked CD45RO, were positively enriched for CCR7, and omitted terminally differentiated effector memory CD45RA+ cells. Sequencing was performed with immunoSEQ multiplex PCR; in TCRdb, only in-frame clones are kept and a portion is missing. Here the sample spans about 2 million clones, just under 95% being singletons. The sequenced material came from naive CD8+ T cells sorted from blood. This TCR was sampled from a young man in good health.

Written as DNA, the CDR3 is TGCGCCAGCAGTGAGACAGGGGGCCTCACTGAAGCTTTCTTT. Translation gives CASSETGGLTEAFF. V and J are TRBV10-1 and TRBJ1-1; 9 positions match TRBD1. The V segment lost 2 bases and the J segment 4 bases; nucleotides outside the gene matches: 2. CDR3 length: 14 residues. Germline V gene lookup returns CDR1 WNHNN and CDR2 SYGVQD (reference sequence).